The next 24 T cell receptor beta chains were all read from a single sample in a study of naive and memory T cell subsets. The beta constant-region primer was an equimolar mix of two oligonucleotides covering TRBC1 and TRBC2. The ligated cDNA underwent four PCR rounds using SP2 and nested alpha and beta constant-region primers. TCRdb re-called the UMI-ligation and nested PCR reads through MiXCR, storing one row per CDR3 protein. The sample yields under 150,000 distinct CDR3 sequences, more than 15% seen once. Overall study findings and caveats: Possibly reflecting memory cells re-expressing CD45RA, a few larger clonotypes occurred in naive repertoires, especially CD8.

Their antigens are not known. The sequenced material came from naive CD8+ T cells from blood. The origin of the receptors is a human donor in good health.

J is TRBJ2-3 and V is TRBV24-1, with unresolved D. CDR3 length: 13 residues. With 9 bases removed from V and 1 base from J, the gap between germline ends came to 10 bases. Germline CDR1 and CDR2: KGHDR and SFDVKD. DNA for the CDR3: TGTGCCACCTCTGACCGTGGCACAGATACGCAGTATTTT. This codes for CATSDRGTDTQYF.

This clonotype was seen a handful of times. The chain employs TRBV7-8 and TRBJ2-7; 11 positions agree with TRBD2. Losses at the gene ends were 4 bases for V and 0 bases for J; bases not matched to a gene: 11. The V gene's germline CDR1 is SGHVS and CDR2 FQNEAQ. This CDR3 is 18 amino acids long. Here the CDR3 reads CASSSPLAGGTTSYEQYF. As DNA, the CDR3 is TGTGCCAGCAGCTCCCCCCTAGCGGGAGGCACAACCTCCTACGAGCAGTACTTC.

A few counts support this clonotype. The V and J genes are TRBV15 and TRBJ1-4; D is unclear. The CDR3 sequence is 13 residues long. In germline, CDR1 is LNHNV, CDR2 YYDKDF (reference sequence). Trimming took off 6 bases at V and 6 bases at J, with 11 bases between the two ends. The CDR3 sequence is CATRPLGDEKLFF. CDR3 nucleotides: TGTGCCACCAGGCCCCTGGGTGATGAAAAACTGTTTTTT. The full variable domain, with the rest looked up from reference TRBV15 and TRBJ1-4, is DAMVIQNPRYQVTQFGKPVTLSCSQTLNHNVMYWYQQKSSQAPKLLFHYYDKDFNNEADTPDNFQSRRPNTSFCFLDIRSPGLGDTAMYLCATRPLGDEKLFFGSGTQLSVL.

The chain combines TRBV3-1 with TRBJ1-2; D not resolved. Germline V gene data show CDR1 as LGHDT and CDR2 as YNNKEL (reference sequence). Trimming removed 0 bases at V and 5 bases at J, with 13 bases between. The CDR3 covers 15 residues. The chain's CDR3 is CASSQDGPYGYGYTF. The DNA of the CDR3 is TGTGCCAGCAGCCAAGATGGTCCCTACGGGTATGGCTACACCTTC.

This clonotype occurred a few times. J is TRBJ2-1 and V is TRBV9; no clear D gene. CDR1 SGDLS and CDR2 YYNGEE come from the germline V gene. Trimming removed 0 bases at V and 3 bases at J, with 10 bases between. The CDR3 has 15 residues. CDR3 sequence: CASSVVPSNYNEQFF. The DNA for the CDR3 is TGTGCCAGCAGCGTAGTTCCTAGTAACTACAATGAGCAGTTCTTC.

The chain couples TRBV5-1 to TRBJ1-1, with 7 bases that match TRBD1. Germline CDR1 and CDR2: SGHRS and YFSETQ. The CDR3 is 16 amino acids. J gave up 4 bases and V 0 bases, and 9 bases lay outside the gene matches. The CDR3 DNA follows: TGCGCCAGCAGCTTGGCCGGGGGACAGAAATCCACTGAAGCTTTCTTT. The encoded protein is CASSLAGGQKSTEAFF.

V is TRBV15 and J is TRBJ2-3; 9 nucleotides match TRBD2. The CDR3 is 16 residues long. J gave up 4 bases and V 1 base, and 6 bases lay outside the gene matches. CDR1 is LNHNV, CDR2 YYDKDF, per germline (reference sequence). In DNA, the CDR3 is TGTGCCACCAGCAGAGGAGCGGGAGGTACCCCAGATACGCAGTATTTT. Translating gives CATSRGAGGTPDTQYF. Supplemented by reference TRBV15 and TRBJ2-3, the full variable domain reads DAMVIQNPRYQVTQFGKPVTLSCSQTLNHNVMYWYQQKSSQAPKLLFHYYDKDFNNEADTPDNFQSRRPNTSFCFLDIRSPGLGDTAMYLCATSRGAGGTPDTQYFGPGTRLTVL.

The CDR3, as DNA: TGTGCCAGCAGCCAAGGACTAGCGGGAGACTACGAGCAGTACTTC. This sequence encodes CASSQGLAGDYEQYF. The gene calls are TRBV3-1 and TRBJ2-7; TRBD2 agrees at 12 bases. The CDR3 length is 15 residues. V dropped 1 base and J dropped 3; count of bases not matched to a gene: 1. Germline V CDR1 and CDR2: LGHDT, YNNKEL (reference sequence).

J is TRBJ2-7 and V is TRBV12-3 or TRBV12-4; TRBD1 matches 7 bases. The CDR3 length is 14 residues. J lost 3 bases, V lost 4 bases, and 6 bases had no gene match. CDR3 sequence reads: CASSSGGFGYEQYF. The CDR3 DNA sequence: TGTGCCAGCAGTTCAGGGGGTTTTGGCTACGAGCAGTACTTC.

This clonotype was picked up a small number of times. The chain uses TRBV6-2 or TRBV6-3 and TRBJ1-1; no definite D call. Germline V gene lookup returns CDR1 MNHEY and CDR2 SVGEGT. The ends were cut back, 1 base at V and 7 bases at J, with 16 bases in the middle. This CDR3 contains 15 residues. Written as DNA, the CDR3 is TGTGCCAGCAGTTACTTTCGGCGGGAACAAGATGAAGCTTTCTTT. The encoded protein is CASSYFRREQDEAFF.

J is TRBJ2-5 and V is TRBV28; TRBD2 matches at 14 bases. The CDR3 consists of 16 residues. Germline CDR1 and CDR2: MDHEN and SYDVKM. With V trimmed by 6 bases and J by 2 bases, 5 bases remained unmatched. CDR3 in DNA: TGTGCCAGCAGCTTGGGACTAGCGGGAGAGCAAGAGACCCAGTACTTC. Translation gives CASSLGLAGEQETQYF.

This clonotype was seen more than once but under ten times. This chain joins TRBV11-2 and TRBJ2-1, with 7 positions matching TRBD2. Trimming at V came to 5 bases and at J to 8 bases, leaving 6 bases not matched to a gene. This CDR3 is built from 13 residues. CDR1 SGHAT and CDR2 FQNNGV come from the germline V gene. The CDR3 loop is CASSPGLIDEQFF. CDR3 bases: TGTGCCAGCAGCCCGGGACTAATCGATGAGCAGTTCTTC. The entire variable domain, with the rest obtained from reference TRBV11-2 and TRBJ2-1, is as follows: EAGVAQSPRYKIIEKRQSVAFWCNPISGHATLYWYQQILGQGPKLLIQFQNNGVVDDSQLPKDRFSAERLKGVDSTLKIQPAKLEDSAVYLCASSPGLIDEQFFGPGTRLTVL.

CDR3 sequence: CASDGQGLNAVEKLFF. As DNA, the CDR3 is TGTGCCAGCGACGGACAGGGATTGAATGCGGTTGAAAAACTGTTTTTT. The rearrangement uses TRBV6-1 and TRBJ1-4; 8 bases are a match to TRBD1. The CDR3 sequence is 16 residues long. V shed 8 bases and J 7 bases; nucleotides not matched to a gene: 15. Per germline, CDR1 MNHNS and CDR2 SASEGT.

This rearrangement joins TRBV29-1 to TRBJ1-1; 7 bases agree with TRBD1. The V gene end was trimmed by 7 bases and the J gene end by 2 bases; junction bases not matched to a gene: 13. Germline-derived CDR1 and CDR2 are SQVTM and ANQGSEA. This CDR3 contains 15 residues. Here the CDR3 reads CSGHRGTEINTEAFF. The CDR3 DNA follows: TGCAGCGGCCACCGAGGGACAGAGATTAACACTGAAGCTTTCTTT.

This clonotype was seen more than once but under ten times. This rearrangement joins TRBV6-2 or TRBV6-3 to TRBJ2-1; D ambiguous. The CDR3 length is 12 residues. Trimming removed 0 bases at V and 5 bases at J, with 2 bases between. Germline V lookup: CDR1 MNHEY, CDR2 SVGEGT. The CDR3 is CASSYSNNEQFF. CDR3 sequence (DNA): TGTGCCAGCAGTTACTCGAACAATGAGCAGTTCTTC.

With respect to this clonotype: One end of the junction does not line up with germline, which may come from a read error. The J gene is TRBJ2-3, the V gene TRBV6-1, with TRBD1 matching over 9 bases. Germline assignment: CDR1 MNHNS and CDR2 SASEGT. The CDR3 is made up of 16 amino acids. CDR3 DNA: TGTGCCAGCTCTTGGGACAGGGAGTTCGGCACAGATACGCGGTATTTT. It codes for CASSWDREFGTDTRYF.

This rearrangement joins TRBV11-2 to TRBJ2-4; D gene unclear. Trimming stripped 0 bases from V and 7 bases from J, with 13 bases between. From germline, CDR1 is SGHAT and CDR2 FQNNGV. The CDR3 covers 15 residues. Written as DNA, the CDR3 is TGTGCCAGCAGCTTAGACATCGGACGGTATAACATTCAGTACTTC. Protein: CASSLDIGRYNIQYF. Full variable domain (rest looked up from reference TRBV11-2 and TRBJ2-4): EAGVAQSPRYKIIEKRQSVAFWCNPISGHATLYWYQQILGQGPKLLIQFQNNGVVDDSQLPKDRFSAERLKGVDSTLKIQPAKLEDSAVYLCASSLDIGRYNIQYFGAGTRLSVL.

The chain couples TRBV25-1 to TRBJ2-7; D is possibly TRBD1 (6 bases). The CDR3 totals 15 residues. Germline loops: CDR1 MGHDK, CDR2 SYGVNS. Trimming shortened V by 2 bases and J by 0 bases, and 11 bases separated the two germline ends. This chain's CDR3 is CASSERGFASYEQYF. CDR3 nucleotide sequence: TGTGCCAGCAGTGAAAGGGGGTTCGCCTCCTACGAGCAGTACTTC.

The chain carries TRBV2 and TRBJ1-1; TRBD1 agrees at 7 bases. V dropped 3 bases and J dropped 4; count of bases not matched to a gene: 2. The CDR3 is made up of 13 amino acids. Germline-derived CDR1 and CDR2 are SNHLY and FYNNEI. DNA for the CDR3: TGTGCCAGCAGTGAGTACAGGGGCACTGAAGCTTTCTTT. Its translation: CASSEYRGTEAFF. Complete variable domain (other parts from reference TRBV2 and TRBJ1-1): EPEVTQTPSHQVTQMGQEVILRCVPISNHLYFYWYRQILGQKVEFLVSFYNNEISEKSEIFDDQFSVERPDGSNFTLKIRSTKLEDSAMYFCASSEYRGTEAFFGQGTRLTVV.

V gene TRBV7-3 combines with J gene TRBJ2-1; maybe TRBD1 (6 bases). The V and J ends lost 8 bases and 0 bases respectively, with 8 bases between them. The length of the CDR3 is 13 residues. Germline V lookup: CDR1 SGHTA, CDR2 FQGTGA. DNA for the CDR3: TGTGCCAGCGGGACATCCTCCTACAATGAGCAGTTCTTC. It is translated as CASGTSSYNEQFF.

DNA of the CDR3: TGCAGCGTCGATAGTGATACGCAGTATTTT. Protein sequence: CSVDSDTQYF. The chain uses TRBV29-1 and TRBJ2-3; no definite D call. Germline assignment: CDR1 SQVTM and CDR2 ANQGSEA. The CDR3 runs 10 residues. V was cut by 6 bases and J by 6 bases, with 7 bases left in between.

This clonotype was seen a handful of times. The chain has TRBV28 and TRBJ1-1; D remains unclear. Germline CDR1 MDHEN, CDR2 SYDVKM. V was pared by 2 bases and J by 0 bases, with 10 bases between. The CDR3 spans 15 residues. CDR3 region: CASSLTIAMNTEAFF. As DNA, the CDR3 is TGTGCCAGCAGTTTAACGATAGCCATGAACACTGAAGCTTTCTTT.

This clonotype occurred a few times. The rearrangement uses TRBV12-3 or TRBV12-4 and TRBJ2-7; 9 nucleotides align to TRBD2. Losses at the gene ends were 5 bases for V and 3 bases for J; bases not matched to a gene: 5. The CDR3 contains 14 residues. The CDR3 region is CASSTTSGRYEQYF. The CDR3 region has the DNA TGTGCCAGCAGTACGACTAGCGGACGCTACGAGCAGTACTTC.

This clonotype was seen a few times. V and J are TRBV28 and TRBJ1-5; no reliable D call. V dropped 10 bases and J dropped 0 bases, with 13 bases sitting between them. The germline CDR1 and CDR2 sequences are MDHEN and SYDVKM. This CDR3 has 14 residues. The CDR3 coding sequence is TGTGCCACCCGAGTAACCCTTAGCAATCAGCCCCAGCATTTT. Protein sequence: CATRVTLSNQPQHF.